This TCR beta chain is from a study of blood T cell repertoires in COVID-19. This CDR3 comprises 12 residues. The germline V gene has CDR1 MDHEN and CDR2 SYDVKM. The germline V and J ends were trimmed by 8 bases and 1 base, with 8 bases remaining between them. This clone was detected once. Generated by immunoSEQ multiplex PCR, the TCRdb table keeps only in-frame clones and is missing some. The sample records about 300,000 clones, 70% to 90% being singletons. J is TRBJ1-1 and V is TRBV28; unclear D gene. This sequence originates from a young woman who had recovered from COVID-19. The sequenced sample was PBMCs or T cells enriched from blood (not recorded which). The DNA for the CDR3 is TGTGCCAGCCAGTTACAGAACACTGAAGCTTTCTTT. It yields the protein CASQLQNTEAFF.